These T cell receptor beta chains were read from a single sample in a study of T cell responses to AZD1222 COVID-19 vaccine. Generated by immunoSEQ multiplex PCR, the TCRdb table keeps only in-frame clones and is missing some. The table has 200,000 to 300,000 clones, approximately 95% seen once. The sample in question was peripheral blood, obtained on day 0 of AZD1222 vaccination. The receptors here all came from an adult in good health. CDR3s include the opening cysteine and the closing phenylalanine or tryptophan. The D gene is left open where the match is weak. Clone size is given for some rows only: seen once, a few or many times, or a class if the clone is expanded.

abundance,v_gene,len,j_gene,d_gene,CDR3nt,CDR3aa
NA,TRBV4-3,14,TRBJ2-2,NA,TGCGCCAGCAGCCAAGTGGAGGGAACCGGGGAGCTGTTTTTT,CASSQVEGTGELFF
NA,TRBV5-1,15,TRBJ2-5,TRBD1,TGCGCCAGCAGCCTGGGGGACAGAGGTGTGAAGACCCAGTACTTC,CASSLGDRGVKTQYF
NA,TRBV6-5,14,TRBJ1-4,NA,TGTGCCAGCACAACGAACACCCTGAAGGAAAAACTGTTTTTT,CASTTNTLKEKLFF
NA,TRBV9,13,TRBJ2-1,NA,TGTGCCAGCAGCGCATCGGGCACGGCTGAGCAGTTCTTC,CASSASGTAEQFF
NA,TRBV5-1,16,TRBJ2-7,NA,TGCGCCAGCAGCTTGGCCTCGGGGGACCCTTCCTACGAGCAGTACTTC,CASSLASGDPSYEQYF
NA,TRBV27,15,TRBJ2-3,TRBD1,TGTGCCAGCAGTCCCCGGGACAGGGCGACAGATACGCAGTATTTT,CASSPRDRATDTQYF
NA,TRBV3-1/TRBV3-2,14,TRBJ1-5,NA,TGTGCCAGCAGCCAAGATGGTGGAAATCAGCCCCAGCATTTT,CASSQDGGNQPQHF
NA,TRBV19,14,TRBJ2-7,NA,TGTGCCAGTAGTATAGGGACAGCCTCCTACGAGCAGTACTTC,CASSIGTASYEQYF
NA,TRBV30,12,TRBJ1-2,NA,TGTGCCTGGAGTAATCGCCTTAGCGGCTACACCTTC,CAWSNRLSGYTF
NA,TRBV2,12,TRBJ1-3,TRBD1,TGTGCCAGCAGAAACAGGGGTGACACCATATATTTT,CASRNRGDTIYF
NA,TRBV19,13,TRBJ2-6,NA,TGTGCCATCTTTAACCCTGGGGCCAACGTCCTGACTTTC,CAIFNPGANVLTF
NA,TRBV5-1,14,TRBJ1-1,NA,TGCGCCAGCAGCCTCTCATCAGGAAGAACTGAAGCTTTCTTT,CASSLSSGRTEAFF
NA,TRBV9,14,TRBJ2-2,NA,TGTGCCAGCAGCGTAGAAAGGGAAACCGGGGAGCTGTTTTTT,CASSVERETGELFF
NA,TRBV9,11,TRBJ1-2,TRBD1,TGTGCCAGCAAGGACAGGGCTGGCTACACCTTC,CASKDRAGYTF
NA,TRBV6-5,13,TRBJ1-6,NA,TGTGCCAGCAGTTATGAGGGAAATTCACCCCTCCACTTT,CASSYEGNSPLHF
NA,TRBV4-2,15,TRBJ2-7,NA,TGTGCCAGCAGCCAAGATTTCGGGGGCGACTACGAGCAGTACTTC,CASSQDFGGDYEQYF
NA,TRBV7-9,15,TRBJ2-7,NA,TGTGCCAGCAGCCGGGCGAGGGTCAGCCGTGACGAGCAGTACTTC,CASSRARVSRDEQYF
NA,TRBV12-3/TRBV12-4,12,TRBJ1-5,NA,TGTGCCAGCAGTTTTGGGGGTCGGCCCCAGCATTTT,CASSFGGRPQHF
NA,TRBV9,15,TRBJ1-2,TRBD1,TGTGCCAGCAGCGTAGGGCTTGGCCAGGGGGATGGCTACACCTTC,CASSVGLGQGDGYTF
once,TRBV6-1,14,TRBJ2-7,NA,TGTGCCAGCAGTGAACGCCATACAACCTACGAGCAGTACTTC,CASSERHTTYEQYF
NA,TRBV9,16,TRBJ2-3,NA,TGTGCCAGCAGCGCCCCTACAGGTACTAGCACAGATACGCAGTATTTT,CASSAPTGTSTDTQYF
NA,TRBV18,16,TRBJ2-7,TRBD1,TGTGCCAGCTCACTCCGACAGGGGGCCGGCTCCTACGAGCAGTACTTC,CASSLRQGAGSYEQYF
NA,TRBV11-2,16,TRBJ1-6,NA,TGTGCCAGCAGCTTAGGCAGAGGCTTAACTAATTCACCCCTCCACTTT,CASSLGRGLTNSPLHF
NA,TRBV6-6,14,TRBJ1-5,TRBD1,TGTGCCAGCAGTATAGGGACAGGGGGACAGCCCCAGCATTTT,CASSIGTGGQPQHF
few,TRBV28,18,TRBJ2-6,NA,TGTGCCAGCAGTTTATGGGGGATGACTAGCTCTGGGGCCAACGTCCTGACTTTC,CASSLWGMTSSGANVLTF
NA,TRBV19,16,TRBJ2-1,TRBD2,TGTGCCAGTAGTACCCGCCGGAGCGGGAGCAATAGAGAGCAGTTCTTC,CASSTRRSGSNREQFF
NA,TRBV28,14,TRBJ2-2,NA,TGTGCCAGCAGCACCAGGGTGAACACCGGGGAGCTGTTTTTT,CASSTRVNTGELFF
NA,TRBV15,15,TRBJ2-3,NA,TGTGCCACTTATACCACGGCAGGGGTATCAGATACGCAGTATTTT,CATYTTAGVSDTQYF
few,TRBV7-3,14,TRBJ2-7,TRBD1,TGTGCCAGCAGCTTAACGGGACAGGGTTACGAGCAGTACTTC,CASSLTGQGYEQYF
NA,TRBV5-1,17,TRBJ2-5,TRBD1,TGCGCCAGCAGCTTCGCCGACAGGGGTTACGGAGGGGAGACCCAGTACTTC,CASSFADRGYGGETQYF
NA,TRBV15,16,TRBJ2-6,NA,TGTGCCACCAGCCAATCTCAGAGATCTGGGGCCAACGTCCTGACTTTC,CATSQSQRSGANVLTF
few,TRBV4-1,15,TRBJ1-5,NA,TGCGCCAGCAGCCAGGCTAGGGGTGACGAACAGCCCCAGCATTTT,CASSQARGDEQPQHF
NA,TRBV3-1/TRBV3-2,15,TRBJ2-7,NA,TGTGCCAGCAGCCCCTCCGGGGGAGGTTCTTTCGAGCAGTACTTC,CASSPSGGGSFEQYF
NA,TRBV11-1,15,TRBJ2-2,NA,TGTGCCAGCAGCCCTAGTGGGAGGCGCACCGGGGAGCTGTTTTTT,CASSPSGRRTGELFF
NA,TRBV5-4,14,TRBJ1-5,NA,TGTGCCAGCAGCTTGGATGGAAACAATCAGCCCCAGCATTTT,CASSLDGNNQPQHF
NA,TRBV27,15,TRBJ2-7,TRBD1,TGTGCCAGCAGGACTGATGGACAGGGACGGTACGAGCAGTACTTC,CASRTDGQGRYEQYF
NA,TRBV7-9,14,TRBJ1-2,NA,TGTGCCAGCAGCCCCCGGGGAGGGGCCTATGGCTACACCTTC,CASSPRGGAYGYTF
NA,TRBV10-3,19,TRBJ1-6,TRBD1,TGTGCCATCAGTGAAACCGGGACAGCCTTTACCTCCTATAATTCACCCCTCCACTTT,CAISETGTAFTSYNSPLHF
NA,TRBV11-3,13,TRBJ2-5,NA,TGTGCCAGCAGCGTGGGACCAGGGGAGACCCAGTACTTC,CASSVGPGETQYF
once,TRBV29-1,12,TRBJ1-2,NA,TGCAGCGTTGAAGGGCAGGGTGCCGGCTACACCTTC,CSVEGQGAGYTF
NA,TRBV28,16,TRBJ1-6,NA,TGTGCCAGCTCACGAGGGAGGGCGTCCTATAATTCACCCCTCCACTTT,CASSRGRASYNSPLHF
NA,TRBV4-1,14,TRBJ2-7,NA,TGCGCCAGCAGCCAAGGGGACCGCTTTTACGAGCAGTACTTC,CASSQGDRFYEQYF